This TCR beta chain was sequenced during a study of blood T cell repertoires in COVID-19. Study at large: Whether acute or convalescent, the COVID-19 samples came from the United States, Italy and Spain. From T cells, B-cell-depleted T cells, or PBMCs came the material, which was cDNA or gDNA.

The germline gives CDR1 MNHEY, CDR2 SVGEGT. V dropped 2 bases and J dropped 9 bases, with 20 bases sitting between them. The CDR3 has 16 amino acids. Methods used by the authors: The authors estimated nucleated cell counts from reference gene primer amplification. The protocol was immunoSEQ multiplex PCR, while the TCRdb copy is restricted to in-frame clones and leaves out a portion. The DNA gave D and trimming, while V, J and clone size come from that table. Of fewer than 150,000 clones listed, more than 80% are singletons. This clone was picked up one time. The receptor was isolated from a human donor in a cohort sampled during active COVID-19. The sequenced material came from peripheral blood. This chain uses TRBV6-2 or TRBV6-3 with TRBJ1-5; D is unclear. The CDR3 region is CASSYPEGIGGWPQHF. In nucleotides, the CDR3 is TGTGCCAGCAGTTACCCTGAGGGAATAGGTGGTTGGCCCCAGCATTTT.